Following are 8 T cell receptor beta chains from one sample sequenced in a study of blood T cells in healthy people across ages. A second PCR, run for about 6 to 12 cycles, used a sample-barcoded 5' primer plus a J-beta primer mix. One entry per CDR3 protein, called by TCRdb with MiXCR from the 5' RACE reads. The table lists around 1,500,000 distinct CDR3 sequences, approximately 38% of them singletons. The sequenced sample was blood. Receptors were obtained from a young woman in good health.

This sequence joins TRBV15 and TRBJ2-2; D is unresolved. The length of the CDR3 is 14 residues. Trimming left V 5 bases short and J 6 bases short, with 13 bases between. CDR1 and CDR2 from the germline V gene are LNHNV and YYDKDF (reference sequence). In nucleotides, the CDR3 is TGTGCCACCAGCTTGTGGGCCGAGGCCGGGGAGCTGTTTTTT. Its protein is CATSLWAEAGELFF.

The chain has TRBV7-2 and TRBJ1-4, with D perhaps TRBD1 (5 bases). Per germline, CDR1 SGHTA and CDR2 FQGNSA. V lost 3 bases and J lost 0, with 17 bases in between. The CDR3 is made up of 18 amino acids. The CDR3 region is CASSFVQGGWATNEKLFF. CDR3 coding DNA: TGTGCCAGCAGCTTCGTCCAGGGCGGATGGGCAACTAATGAAAAACTGTTTTTT.

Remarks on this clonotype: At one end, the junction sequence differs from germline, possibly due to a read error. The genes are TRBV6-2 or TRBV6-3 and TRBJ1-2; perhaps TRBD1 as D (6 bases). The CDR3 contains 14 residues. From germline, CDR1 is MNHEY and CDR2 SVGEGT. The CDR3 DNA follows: TGTGCCAGCAGTGACTCGGCAGGGGCCTATGGCTACACCTTC. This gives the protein CASSDSAGAYGYTF.

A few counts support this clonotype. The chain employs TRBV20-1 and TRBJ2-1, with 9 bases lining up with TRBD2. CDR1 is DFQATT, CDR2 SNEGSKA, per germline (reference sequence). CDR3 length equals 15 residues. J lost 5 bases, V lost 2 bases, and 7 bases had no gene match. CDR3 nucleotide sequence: TGCAGTGCTAGACCGCGGGAGGGCCGCGACAATGAGCAGTTCTTC. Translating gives CSARPREGRDNEQFF.

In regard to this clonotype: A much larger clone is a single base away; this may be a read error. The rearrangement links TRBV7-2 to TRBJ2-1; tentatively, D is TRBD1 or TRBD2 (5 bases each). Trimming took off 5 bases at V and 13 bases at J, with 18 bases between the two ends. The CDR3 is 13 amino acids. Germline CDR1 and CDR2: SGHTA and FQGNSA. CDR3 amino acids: CASSAEGRGEQFF. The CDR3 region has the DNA TGTGCCAGCAGCGCTGAGGGTAGAGGGGAACAGTTCTTC.

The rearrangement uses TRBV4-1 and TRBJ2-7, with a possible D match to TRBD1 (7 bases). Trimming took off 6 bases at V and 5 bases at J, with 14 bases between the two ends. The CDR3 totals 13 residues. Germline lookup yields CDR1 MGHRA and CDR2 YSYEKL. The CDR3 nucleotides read TGCGCCAGCAGTATCAGGGGGGTGGACGAGCAGTACTTC. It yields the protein CASSIRGVDEQYF.

Here the CDR3 DNA reads TGCAGTGCTGACCGACCTGAAGCTTTCTTT. Its protein product is CSADRPEAFF. This chain uses TRBV20-1 with TRBJ1-1; D is ambiguous. Germline-derived CDR1 and CDR2 are DFQATT and SNEGSKA (reference sequence). The CDR3 runs to 10 residues. Trimming removed 5 bases from V and 6 bases from J, with 7 bases in between.

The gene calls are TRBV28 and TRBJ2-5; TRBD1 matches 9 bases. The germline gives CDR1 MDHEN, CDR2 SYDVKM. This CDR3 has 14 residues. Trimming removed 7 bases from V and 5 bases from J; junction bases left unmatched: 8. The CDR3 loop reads CASNPGTGWETQYF. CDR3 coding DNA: TGTGCCAGCAATCCCGGGACAGGGTGGGAGACCCAGTACTTC.